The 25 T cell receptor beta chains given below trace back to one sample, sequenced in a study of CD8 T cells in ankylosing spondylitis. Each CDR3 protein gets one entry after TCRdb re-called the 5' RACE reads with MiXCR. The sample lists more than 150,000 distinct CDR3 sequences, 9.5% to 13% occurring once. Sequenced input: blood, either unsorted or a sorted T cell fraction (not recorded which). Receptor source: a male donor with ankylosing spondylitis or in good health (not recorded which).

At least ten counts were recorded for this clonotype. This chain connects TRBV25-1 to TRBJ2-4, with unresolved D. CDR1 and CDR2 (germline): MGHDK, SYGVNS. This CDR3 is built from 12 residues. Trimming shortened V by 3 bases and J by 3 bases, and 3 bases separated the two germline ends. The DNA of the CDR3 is TGTGCCAGCAGTGACCGCAAAAACATTCAGTACTTC. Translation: CASSDRKNIQYF.

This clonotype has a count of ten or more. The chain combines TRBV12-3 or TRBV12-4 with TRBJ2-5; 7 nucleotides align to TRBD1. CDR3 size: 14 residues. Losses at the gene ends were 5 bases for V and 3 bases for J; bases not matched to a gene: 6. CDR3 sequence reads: CASSLQTGKETQYF. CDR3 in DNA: TGTGCCAGCAGTCTTCAGACAGGGAAAGAGACCCAGTACTTC.

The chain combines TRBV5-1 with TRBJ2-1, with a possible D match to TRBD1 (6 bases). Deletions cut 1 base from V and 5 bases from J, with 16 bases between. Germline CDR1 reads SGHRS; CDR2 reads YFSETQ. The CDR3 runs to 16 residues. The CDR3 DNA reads TGCGCCAGCAGCTTGTCGGTACGGCAGGGGAACAATGAGCAGTTCTTC. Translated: CASSLSVRQGNNEQFF.

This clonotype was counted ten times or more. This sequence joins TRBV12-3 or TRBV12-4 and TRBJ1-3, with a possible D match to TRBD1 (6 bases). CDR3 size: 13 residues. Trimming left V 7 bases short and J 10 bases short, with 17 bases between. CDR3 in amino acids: CASTPTGGQTIYF. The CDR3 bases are TGTGCCAGCACCCCGACAGGAGGGCAGACCATATATTTT.

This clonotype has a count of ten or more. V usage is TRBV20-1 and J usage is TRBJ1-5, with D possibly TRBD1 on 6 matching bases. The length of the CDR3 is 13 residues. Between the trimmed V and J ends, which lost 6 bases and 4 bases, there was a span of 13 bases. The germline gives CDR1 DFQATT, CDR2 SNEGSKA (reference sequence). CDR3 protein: CSATTGWNQPQHF. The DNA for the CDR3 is TGCAGTGCGACTACAGGGTGGAATCAGCCCCAGCATTTT.

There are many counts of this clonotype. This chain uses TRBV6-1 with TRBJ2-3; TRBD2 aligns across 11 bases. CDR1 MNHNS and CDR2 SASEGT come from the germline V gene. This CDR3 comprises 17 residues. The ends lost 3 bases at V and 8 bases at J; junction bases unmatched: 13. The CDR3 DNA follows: TGTGCCAGCAGTGATGCCTCTAGCGGGAGGTTGGTGGGTACGCAGTATTTT. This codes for CASSDASSGRLVGTQYF.

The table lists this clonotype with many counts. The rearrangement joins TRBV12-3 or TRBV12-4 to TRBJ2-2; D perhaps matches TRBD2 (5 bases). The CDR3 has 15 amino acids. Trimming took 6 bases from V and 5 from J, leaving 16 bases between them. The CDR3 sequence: CASRLQSGGTGELFF. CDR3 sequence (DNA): TGTGCCAGCAGACTCCAGAGCGGCGGGACCGGGGAGCTGTTTTTT.

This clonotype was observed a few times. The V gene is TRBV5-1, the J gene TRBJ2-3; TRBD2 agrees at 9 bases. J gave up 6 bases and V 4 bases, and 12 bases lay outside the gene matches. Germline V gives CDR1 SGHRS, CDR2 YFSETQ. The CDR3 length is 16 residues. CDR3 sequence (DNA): TGCGCCAGCAGCCTCCCCCCGGGACTAGCTAGGGATACGCAGTATTTT. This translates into CASSLPPGLARDTQYF. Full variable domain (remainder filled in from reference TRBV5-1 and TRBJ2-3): KAGVTQTPRYLIKTRGQQVTLSCSPISGHRSVSWYQQTPGQGLQFLFEYFSETQRNKGNFPGRFSGRQFSNSRSEMNVSTLELGDSALYLCASSLPPGLARDTQYFGPGTRLTVL.

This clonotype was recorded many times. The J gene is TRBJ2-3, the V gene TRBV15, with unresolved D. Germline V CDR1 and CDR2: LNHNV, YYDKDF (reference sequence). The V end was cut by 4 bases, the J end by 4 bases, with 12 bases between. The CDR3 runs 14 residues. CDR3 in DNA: TGTGCCACCAGCACACCGATAAGGGCAGATACGCAGTATTTT. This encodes CATSTPIRADTQYF. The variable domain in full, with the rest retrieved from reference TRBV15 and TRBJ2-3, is DAMVIQNPRYQVTQFGKPVTLSCSQTLNHNVMYWYQQKSSQAPKLLFHYYDKDFNNEADTPDNFQSRRPNTSFCFLDIRSPGLGDTAMYLCATSTPIRADTQYFGPGTRLTVL.

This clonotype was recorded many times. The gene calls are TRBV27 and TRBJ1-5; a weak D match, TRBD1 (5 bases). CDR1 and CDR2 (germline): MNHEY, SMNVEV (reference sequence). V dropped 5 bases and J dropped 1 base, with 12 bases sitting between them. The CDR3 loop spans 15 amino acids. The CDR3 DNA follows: TGTGCCAGCAGTCCCCGCGGGGGAAGCAATCAGCCCCAGCATTTT. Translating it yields CASSPRGGSNQPQHF.

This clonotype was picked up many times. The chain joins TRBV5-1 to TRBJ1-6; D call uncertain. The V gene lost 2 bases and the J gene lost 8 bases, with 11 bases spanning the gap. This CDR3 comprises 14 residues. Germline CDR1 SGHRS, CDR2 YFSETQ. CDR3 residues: CASSFGLDHSPLHF. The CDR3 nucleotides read TGCGCCAGCAGCTTTGGGTTAGATCATTCACCCCTCCACTTT. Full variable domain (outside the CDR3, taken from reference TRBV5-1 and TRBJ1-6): KAGVTQTPRYLIKTRGQQVTLSCSPISGHRSVSWYQQTPGQGLQFLFEYFSETQRNKGNFPGRFSGRQFSNSRSEMNVSTLELGDSALYLCASSFGLDHSPLHFGNGTRLTVT.

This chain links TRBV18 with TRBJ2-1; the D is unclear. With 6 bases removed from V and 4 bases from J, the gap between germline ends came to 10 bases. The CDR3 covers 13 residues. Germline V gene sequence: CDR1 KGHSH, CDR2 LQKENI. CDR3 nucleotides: TGTGCCAGCTCGAACCTCCTTTACAATGAGCAGTTCTTC. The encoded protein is CASSNLLYNEQFF.

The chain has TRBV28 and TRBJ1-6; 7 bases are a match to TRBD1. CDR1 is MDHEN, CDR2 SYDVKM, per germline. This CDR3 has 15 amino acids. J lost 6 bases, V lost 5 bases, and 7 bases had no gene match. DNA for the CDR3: TGTGCCAGCAGTGCCCCGACAGGGTTTAATTCACCCCTCCACTTT. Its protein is CASSAPTGFNSPLHF.

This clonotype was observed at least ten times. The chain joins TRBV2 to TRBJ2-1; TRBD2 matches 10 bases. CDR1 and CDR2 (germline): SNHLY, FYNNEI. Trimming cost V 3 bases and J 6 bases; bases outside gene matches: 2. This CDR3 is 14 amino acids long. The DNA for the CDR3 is TGTGCCAGCAGTGACCTAGCGGGAGTCAATGAGCAGTTCTTC. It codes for CASSDLAGVNEQFF. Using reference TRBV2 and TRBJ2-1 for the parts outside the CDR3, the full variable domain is EPEVTQTPSHQVTQMGQEVILRCVPISNHLYFYWYRQILGQKVEFLVSFYNNEISEKSEIFDDQFSVERPDGSNFTLKIRSTKLEDSAMYFCASSDLAGVNEQFFGPGTRLTVL.

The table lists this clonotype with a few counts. CDR3 bases: TGCGCCAGCAGCTTGGGGGGCGGGGGACGCTCCTACAATGAGCAGTTCTTC. As protein: CASSLGGGGRSYNEQFF. The rearrangement uses TRBV5-1 and TRBJ2-1, with 7 bases matching TRBD2. J was trimmed by 0 bases and V by 0 bases; bases with no gene match: 6. The CDR3 is 17 amino acids. Germline CDR1 SGHRS, CDR2 YFSETQ. The entire variable domain, with the rest obtained from reference TRBV5-1 and TRBJ2-1, is as follows: KAGVTQTPRYLIKTRGQQVTLSCSPISGHRSVSWYQQTPGQGLQFLFEYFSETQRNKGNFPGRFSGRQFSNSRSEMNVSTLELGDSALYLCASSLGGGGRSYNEQFFGPGTRLTVL.

Here the CDR3 reads CASAGGGITEAFF. The CDR3 bases are TGTGCCAGCGCGGGAGGAGGTATCACTGAAGCTTTCTTT. The chain couples TRBV6-1 to TRBJ1-1; D is uncertain. Per the germline V gene, CDR1 is MNHNS and CDR2 is SASEGT. V was cut by 8 bases and J by 4 bases, with 14 bases left in between. The length of the CDR3 is 13 residues.

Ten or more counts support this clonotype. The CDR3 DNA follows: TGTGCCAGCCCCGATGCGACAGGGCCCACTGAAGCTTTCTTT. This translates into CASPDATGPTEAFF. The V call is TRBV2, the J call TRBJ1-1; TRBD1 aligns across 7 bases. Germline V gene lookup returns CDR1 SNHLY and CDR2 FYNNEI. V dropped 8 bases and J dropped 4; count of bases not matched to a gene: 10. This CDR3 spans 14 amino acids.

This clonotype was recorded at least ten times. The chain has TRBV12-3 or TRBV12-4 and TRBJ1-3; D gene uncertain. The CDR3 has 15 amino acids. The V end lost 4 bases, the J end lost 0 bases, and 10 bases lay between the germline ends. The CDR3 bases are TGTGCCAGCAGTTCGCGGTCCCTCTCTGGAAACACCATATATTTT. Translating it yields CASSSRSLSGNTIYF.

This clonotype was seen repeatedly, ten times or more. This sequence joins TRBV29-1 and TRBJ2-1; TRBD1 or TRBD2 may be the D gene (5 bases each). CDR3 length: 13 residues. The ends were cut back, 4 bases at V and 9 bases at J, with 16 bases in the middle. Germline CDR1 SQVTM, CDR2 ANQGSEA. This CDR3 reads CSVVITTGGEQFF. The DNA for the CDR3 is TGCAGCGTTGTAATAACCACTGGGGGTGAGCAGTTCTTC.

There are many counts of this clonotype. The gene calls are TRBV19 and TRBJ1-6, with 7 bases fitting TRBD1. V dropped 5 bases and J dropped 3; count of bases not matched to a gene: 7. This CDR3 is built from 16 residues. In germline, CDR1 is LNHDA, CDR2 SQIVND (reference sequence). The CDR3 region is CASSSGRDSYNSPLHF. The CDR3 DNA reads TGTGCCAGTAGTTCGGGCCGGGACAGCTATAATTCACCCCTCCACTTT.

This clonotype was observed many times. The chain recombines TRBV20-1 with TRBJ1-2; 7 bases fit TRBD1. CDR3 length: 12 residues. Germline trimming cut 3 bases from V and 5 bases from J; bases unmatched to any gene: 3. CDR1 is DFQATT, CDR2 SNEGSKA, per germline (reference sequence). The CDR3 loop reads CSARGTVYGYTF. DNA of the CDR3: TGCAGTGCTAGGGGGACAGTTTATGGCTACACCTTC.

For the CDR3, the DNA is TGTGCCAGCAGCTTGATCCCCGCGGCCGGGGAGCTGTTTTTT. Translation gives CASSLIPAAGELFF. The gene calls are TRBV5-5 and TRBJ2-2; no reliable D call. Germline V gene data show CDR1 as SGHKS and CDR2 as YYEKEE (reference sequence). V lost 1 base, J lost 6 bases, and 10 bases lay in between. CDR3 length equals 14 residues.

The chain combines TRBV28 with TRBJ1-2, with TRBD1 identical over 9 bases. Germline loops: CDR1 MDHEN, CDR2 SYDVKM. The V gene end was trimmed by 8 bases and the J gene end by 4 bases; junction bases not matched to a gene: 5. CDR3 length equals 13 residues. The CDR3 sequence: CASLPGQGYGYTF. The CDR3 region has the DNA TGTGCCAGCCTCCCGGGACAGGGCTATGGCTACACCTTC.

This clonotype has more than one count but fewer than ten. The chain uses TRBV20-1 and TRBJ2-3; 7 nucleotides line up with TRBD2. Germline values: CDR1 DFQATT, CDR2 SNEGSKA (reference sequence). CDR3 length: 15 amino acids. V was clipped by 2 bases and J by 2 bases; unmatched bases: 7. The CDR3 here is CSARLAGGNTDTQYF. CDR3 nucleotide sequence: TGCAGTGCTAGACTAGCCGGGGGGAACACAGATACGCAGTATTTT.

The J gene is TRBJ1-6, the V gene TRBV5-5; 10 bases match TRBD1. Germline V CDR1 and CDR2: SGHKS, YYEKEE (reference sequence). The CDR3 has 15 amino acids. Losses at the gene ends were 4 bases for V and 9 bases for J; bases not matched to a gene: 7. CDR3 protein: CASSQQDRGISPLHF. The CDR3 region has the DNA TGTGCCAGCAGCCAGCAGGACAGGGGGATTTCACCCCTCCACTTT.